These T cell receptor beta chains were read from a single sample in a study of long-term antiretroviral therapy in people with HIV. Some clones are missing from TCRdb's copy, which holds only in-frame ones; the method was immunoSEQ multiplex PCR. The table shows about 24,000 clones, with 70% to 90% occurring only once. Sequenced here: unsorted PBMCs, sampled 1.8 years before starting antiretroviral therapy. The receptors originated from a woman in her 30s with HIV. Both conserved end residues are part of each CDR3. Each record gives: D gene, J gene, clone size, V gene, CDR3 protein, CDR3 DNA. D genes are given only for firm matches. For some rows the clone size is stated as once, few or many, or as a class when expanded; others skip it.

>.|TRBJ1-2|.|TRBV6-1
CASSIERTVTGYTF
TGTGCCAGCAGTATAGAGAGGACAGTGACTGGCTACACCTTC
>TRBD2|TRBJ2-5|.|TRBV4-1
CASSHRKTGGETQYF
TGCGCCAGCAGCCACCGAAAGACGGGAGGGGAGACCCAGTACTTC
>.|TRBJ1-1|.|TRBV19
CASSLGPSTEAFF
TGTGCCAGTAGTTTGGGGCCTAGTACTGAAGCTTTCTTT
>.|TRBJ2-3|.|TRBV9
CASSLRELLGDTQYF
TGTGCCAGCAGCCTCCGGGAGTTATTAGGAGATACGCAGTATTTT
>.|TRBJ1-2|few|TRBV7-9
CASSPGGIYGYTF
TGTGCCAGCAGCCCGGGGGGAATCTATGGCTACACCTTC
>TRBD2|TRBJ2-7|.|TRBV5-4
CASSSGGGYEREQYF
TGTGCCAGCAGCTCCGGGGGGGGTTACGAACGCGAGCAGTACTTC
>.|TRBJ1-2|.|TRBV5-4
CASSFDPNYGYTF
TGTGCCAGCAGCTTTGACCCTAACTATGGCTACACCTTC
>.|TRBJ1-2|.|TRBV29-1
CSVVQGSYGYTF
TGCAGCGTTGTTCAGGGAAGCTATGGCTACACCTTC
>.|TRBJ2-5|.|TRBV19
CASSIRGVSQETQYF
TGTGCCAGTAGTATTCGGGGCGTATCACAAGAGACCCAGTACTTC
>TRBD2|TRBJ2-2|.|TRBV11-2
CASSLDSWGGLAGELFF
TGTGCCAGCAGCTTAGATTCTTGGGGAGGGCTCGCCGGGGAGCTGTTTTTT
>.|TRBJ1-6|.|TRBV18
CASSQQGWNSPLHF
TGTGCCAGCTCTCAACAGGGTTGGAATTCACCCCTCCACTTT
>.|TRBJ1-5|.|TRBV7-9
CASSLEDSRVNQPQHF
TGTGCCAGCAGCTTAGAAGATAGCAGGGTGAATCAGCCCCAGCATTTT
>.|TRBJ2-1|.|TRBV29-1
CSVEEYNEQFF
TGCAGCGTGGAGGAATACAATGAGCAGTTCTTC
>TRBD1|TRBJ1-2|.|TRBV5-1
CASSLDRGHGGYTF
TGCGCCAGCAGCTTGGACAGGGGGCATGGGGGCTACACCTTC
>.|TRBJ1-1|.|TRBV11-2
CASSLRVNTEAFF
TGTGCCAGCAGCTTGCGAGTGAACACTGAAGCTTTCTTT
>TRBD1|TRBJ1-2|.|TRBV19
CASSTPGQGIYGYTF
TGTGCCAGTAGTACCCCGGGACAGGGAATCTATGGCTACACCTTC
>TRBD1|TRBJ1-5|.|TRBV19
CASSQDRYSNQPQHF
TGTGCCAGTAGTCAGGACAGGTATAGCAATCAGCCCCAGCATTTT
>.|TRBJ2-5|few|TRBV5-6
CASSLVPGGRETQYF
TGTGCCAGCAGCTTGGTTCCAGGGGGGAGGGAGACCCAGTACTTC
>.|TRBJ1-1|once|TRBV5-1
CASSLVAGNTEAFF
TGCGCCAGCAGCTTGGTCGCTGGGAACACTGAAGCTTTCTTT
>.|TRBJ1-2|few|TRBV5-1
CASSAAPGDYGYTF
TGCGCCAGCAGTGCCGCCCCGGGAGACTATGGCTACACCTTC
>.|TRBJ1-1|.|TRBV5-1
CASSLGDQGNTEAFF
TGCGCCAGCAGCTTGGGGGATCAGGGGAACACTGAAGCTTTCTTT
>.|TRBJ1-1|.|TRBV7-9
CASLQEWGTEAFF
TGTGCCAGCCTTCAAGAGTGGGGCACTGAAGCTTTCTTT
>.|TRBJ2-2|.|TRBV5-1
CASSLDGGPGELFF
TGCGCCAGCAGCTTGGATGGGGGTCCCGGGGAGCTGTTTTTT
>.|TRBJ1-3|.|TRBV11-2
CASSLGAVSGNTIYF
TGTGCCAGCAGCTTAGGGGCGGTTTCTGGAAACACCATATATTTT
>.|TRBJ1-2|.|TRBV19
CASRDPPFSTF
TGTGCCAGCCGGGACCCGCCCTTTTCCACCTTC
>.|TRBJ1-3|.|TRBV6-5
CASIVERDSGNTIYF
TGTGCCAGCATTGTGGAGAGGGACTCTGGAAACACCATATATTTT
>.|TRBJ1-1|.|TRBV30
CAWRTQDTEAFF
TGTGCCTGGAGGACACAGGACACTGAAGCTTTCTTT
>.|TRBJ2-7|.|TRBV4-2
CASSQEWRADSYEQYF
TGTGCCAGCAGCCAAGAGTGGAGGGCGGACTCCTACGAGCAGTACTTC
>.|TRBJ1-5|.|TRBV9
CASSVVLDPGTIRTGSNQPQHF
TGTGCCAGCAGCGTAGTCCTGGACCCCGGGACCATCCGGACGGGTAGCAATCAGCCCCAGCATTTT
>TRBD1|TRBJ1-4|.|TRBV5-1
CASSSGGQGNEKLFF
TGCGCCAGCAGCTCGGGGGGACAGGGCAATGAAAAACTGTTTTTT
>.|TRBJ2-3|.|TRBV4-2
CASSQEQAITDTQYF
TGTGCCAGCAGCCAAGAACAGGCCATCACAGATACGCAGTATTTT
>.|TRBJ1-5|.|TRBV5-5
CASSSMPLGSNQPQHF
TGTGCCAGCAGCTCGATGCCCCTGGGTAGCAATCAGCCCCAGCATTTT
>.|TRBJ2-5|.|TRBV7-8
CASSPGPWKETQYF
TGTGCCAGCAGCCCCGGACCTTGGAAAGAGACCCAGTACTTC
>.|TRBJ2-3|.|TRBV14
CASSQFNGREDTQYF
TGTGCCAGCAGCCAATTCAACGGTCGGGAAGATACGCAGTATTTT
>TRBD1|TRBJ1-1|.|TRBV18
CASSPRGLNTEAFF
TGTGCCAGCTCACCAAGGGGGCTGAACACTGAAGCTTTCTTT
>TRBD1|TRBJ1-1|once|TRBV2
CASSERAGGTEAFF
TGTGCCAGCAGTGAAAGGGCAGGGGGCACTGAAGCTTTCTTT
>TRBD2|TRBJ2-3|.|TRBV2
CASSESLAGDTQYF
TGTGCCAGCAGTGAATCGCTAGCGGGAGATACGCAGTATTTT
>TRBD1|TRBJ1-2|.|TRBV7-9
CASRPTGVIGYTF
TGTGCCAGCAGGCCCACAGGGGTAATTGGCTACACCTTC
>.|TRBJ1-2|few|TRBV6-1
CASSGDIPGYTF
TGTGCCAGCAGTGGTGACATCCCTGGCTACACCTTC
>TRBD1|TRBJ2-5|.|TRBV5-6
CASSFGDRGQETQYF
TGTGCCAGCAGCTTCGGGGACAGGGGACAAGAGACCCAGTACTTC
>.|TRBJ1-2|.|TRBV6-5
CASSYRRETNYGYTF
TGTGCCAGCAGTTATAGAAGGGAGACTAACTATGGCTACACCTTC
>.|TRBJ1-4|.|TRBV5-5
CASSLATTEKLFF
TGTGCCAGCAGCCTTGCCACTACGGAAAAACTGTTTTTT
>.|TRBJ2-2|.|TRBV9
CASSARVPGQTNTGELFF
TGTGCCAGCAGCGCCAGAGTTCCTGGACAAACGAACACCGGGGAGCTGTTTTTT
>.|TRBJ2-5|.|TRBV7-2
CASSRVGGSQETQYF
TGTGCCAGCAGCCGTGTCGGCGGCAGCCAAGAGACCCAGTACTTC